This is a list of T cell receptor beta chains from one sample in a study of T cells in Graves' hyperthyroidism and ophthalmopathy. In TCRdb, the multiplex PCR reads were re-called with MiXCR into one record per CDR3 protein. The data contain hundreds of thousands of distinct CDR3 sequences, roughly 24% of them singletons. Sequenced: blood. The receptors derive from a young woman with Graves' ophthalmopathy. Both conserved end residues are part of each CDR3. A D gene is named only where the DNA matches it firmly. Size is omitted from some rows. Given values are once, few, many or a class for expanded clones.

d_call	v_call	j_call	clone_size	cdr3_aa	cdr3_nt
TRBD1	TRBV15	TRBJ1-1	many	CATENRGRGTEAFF	TGTGCCACCGAAAACAGGGGGCGAGGGACTGAAGCTTTCTTT
TRBD1	TRBV6-1	TRBJ1-1	few	CASSGTGYGTEAFF	TGTGCCAGTTCGGGGACAGGCTACGGCACTGAAGCTTTCTTT
NA	TRBV12-3/TRBV12-4	TRBJ2-7	many	CASSLSGSSYEQYF	TGTGCCAGCAGTTTATCGGGCAGCTCCTACGAGCAGTACTTC
TRBD1	TRBV30	TRBJ1-5	many	CAWSGDRDIQPQHF	TGTGCCTGGAGTGGGGACAGGGATATTCAGCCCCAGCATTTT
TRBD1	TRBV6-2/TRBV6-3	TRBJ1-5	many	CASDPDRGENNSNQPQHF	TGTGCCAGCGATCCAGACAGGGGGGAGAACAATAGCAATCAGCCCCAGCATTTT
NA	TRBV19	TRBJ1-2	many	CASSINNYGYTF	TGTGCCAGTAGTATAAATAACTATGGCTACACCTTC
NA	TRBV9	TRBJ2-7	NA	CASSVGPPYEQYF	TGTGCCAGCAGCGTAGGTCCCCCCTACGAGCAGTACTTC
TRBD1	TRBV11-2	TRBJ2-2	few	CASSPLTGGGTGELFF	TGTGCCAGCAGCCCCCTGACAGGGGGTGGCACCGGGGAGCTGTTTTTT
TRBD1	TRBV12-3/TRBV12-4	TRBJ1-1	NA	CASRSITQGQGYTEAFF	TGTGCCAGCAGGTCCATCACCCAGGGACAGGGGTACACTGAAGCTTTCTTT
NA	TRBV29-1	TRBJ1-1	NA	CSVAWGTEAFF	TGCAGCGTTGCTTGGGGCACTGAAGCTTTCTTT
NA	TRBV2	TRBJ2-1	many	CASKGDAYKNEQFF	TGTGCCAGCAAGGGGGATGCGTATAAAAATGAGCAGTTCTTC
TRBD1	TRBV5-4	TRBJ1-2	many	CASSLPEGAYGYTF	TGTGCCAGCAGCTTGCCCGAGGGGGCCTATGGCTACACCTTC
NA	TRBV5-1	TRBJ1-2	many	CASSTQGDGYTF	TGCGCCAGCAGCACTCAGGGAGATGGCTACACCTTC
TRBD2	TRBV20-1	TRBJ2-5	many	CSARDPAGNQETQYF	TGCAGTGCTAGAGACCCAGCGGGGAACCAAGAGACCCAGTACTTC
NA	TRBV19	TRBJ2-4	many	CASSVLLSDPLAKNIQYF	TGTGCCAGTAGTGTCCTTCTCTCGGACCCATTAGCCAAAAACATTCAGTACTTC
TRBD2	TRBV20-1	TRBJ2-6	NA	CGARDFGLAGHSGANVLTF	TGCGGTGCTAGAGATTTTGGACTAGCGGGGCACTCTGGGGCCAACGTCCTGACTTTC
NA	TRBV5-1	TRBJ1-1	many	CASSLDFARVYSEAFF	TGCGCCAGCAGCTTGGATTTCGCGCGGGTTTATTCTGAAGCTTTCTTT
TRBD1	TRBV6-1	TRBJ1-3	NA	CASSPGQGPGNTIYF	TGTGCCAGCAGTCCGGGACAGGGGCCTGGAAACACCATATATTTT
NA	TRBV2	TRBJ1-2	NA	CASSESRGLTNYGYTF	TGTGCCAGCAGTGAGAGCAGGGGACTTACTAACTATGGCTACACCTTC
TRBD1	TRBV20-1	TRBJ2-2	many	CSADRVANTGELFF	TGCAGTGCTGACAGGGTGGCGAACACCGGGGAGCTGTTTTTT
NA	TRBV20-1	TRBJ1-2	many	CSARDDRWGNYGYTF	TGCAGTGCTAGAGATGACCGGTGGGGGAACTATGGCTACACCTTC
NA	TRBV28	TRBJ2-7	NA	CASTSIPTTSYEQYF	TGTGCCAGCACCTCCATTCCGACTACCTCCTACGAGCAGTACTTC
NA	TRBV7-9	TRBJ1-2	many	CASSMRSSSGGYTF	TGTGCCAGCAGCATGCGCAGTTCATCCGGTGGCTACACCTTC
TRBD1	TRBV7-2	TRBJ2-5	NA	CASTSGTGQTETQYF	TGTGCCAGCACGTCCGGGACAGGTCAAACAGAGACCCAGTACTTC
NA	TRBV6-4	TRBJ2-7	NA	CASSALRDDRMRNEQYF	TGTGCCAGCAGTGCTCTTCGGGACGATCGGATGCGGAACGAGCAGTACTTC
NA	TRBV2	TRBJ2-6	many	CASSEIFGANVLTF	TGTGCCAGCAGTGAAATTTTTGGGGCCAACGTCCTGACTTTC
NA	TRBV5-1	TRBJ2-7	many	CASSLGTYEQYF	TGTGCCAGCAGCTTAGGGACCTACGAGCAGTACTTC
NA	TRBV25-1	TRBJ2-7	many	CASSEGPHEQYF	TGTGCCAGCAGTGAGGGCCCCCACGAGCAGTACTTC
NA	TRBV10-3	TRBJ2-7	NA	CAISVGSYDQYF	TGTGCCATCAGTGTAGGATCCTACGATCAGTACTTC
NA	TRBV27	TRBJ1-2	many	CASSLVGDIGGYTF	TGTGCCAGCAGTTTAGTAGGGGATATCGGTGGCTACACCTTC
NA	TRBV12-3/TRBV12-4	TRBJ2-7	many	CASSFSRGDYEQYF	TGTGCCAGCAGTTTTTCCAGGGGAGACTACGAGCAGTACTTC
NA	TRBV12-3/TRBV12-4	TRBJ2-7	once	CASSVGSGAAYEQYF	TGTGCCAGCAGCGTAGGCAGCGGAGCGGCCTACGAGCAGTACTTC
TRBD1	TRBV2	TRBJ1-1	many	CANTGQQNTEAFF	TGTGCCAACACGGGACAGCAGAACACTGAAGCTTTCTTT
NA	TRBV7-9	TRBJ1-5	NA	CASSEGGGDSNQPQHF	TGTGCCAGCAGTGAGGGGGGAGGGGATAGCAATCAGCCCCAGCATTTT
NA	TRBV20-1	TRBJ1-2	many	CSASSLLYGYTF	TGCAGTGCTAGTTCCCTCCTTTATGGCTACACCTTC
TRBD1	TRBV20-1	TRBJ1-5	NA	CSAERQGPDQPQHF	TGCAGTGCCGAAAGACAGGGCCCGGATCAGCCCCAGCATTTT
TRBD2	TRBV6-1	TRBJ2-5	NA	CASSVTSDETQYF	TGTGCCAGCAGTGTGACTAGCGATGAGACCCAGTACTTC
NA	TRBV2	TRBJ2-7	many	CARKRGRASYEQYF	TGTGCCAGAAAAAGGGGCAGGGCCTCCTACGAGCAGTACTTC
NA	TRBV28	TRBJ2-7	many	CASSPRWTEQYF	TGTGCCAGCAGTCCTCGATGGACAGAGCAGTACTTC
TRBD1	TRBV12-3/TRBV12-4	TRBJ2-7	NA	CASSLRDRGFEQYF	TGTGCCAGCAGTCTCCGGGACAGGGGTTTCGAGCAGTACTTC